The present entry profiles one T cell receptor (beta chain) with its context. Its antigen is not identified. This record belongs to a study of graft-versus-host responses after intestinal transplantation. The wider study: Each patient got anti-thymocyte globulin induction, then tacrolimus and steroids for about 3 years. The study, taken as a whole, reports: GvH clones appeared in recipient marrow, some first in ileum or blood. Peak levels of circulating GvH clones tracked with early post-transplant HvG declines.

This CDR3 is built from 16 residues. Germline V gives CDR1 SGHDN, CDR2 FVKESK. Trimming at V came to 1 base and at J to 4 bases, leaving 8 bases not matched to a gene. Here immunoSEQ multiplex PCR was the method, and the copy in TCRdb shows in-frame clones only, minus some. The top ten hold more than 0.75% of the sample, which has around 23,000 clones, 70% to 90% seen once. This sequence joins TRBV14 and TRBJ2-7, with 9 bases matching TRBD2. The receptor was isolated from a human patient who received an intestinal transplant, so some T cells may come from the graft donor. The source material was PBMCs, sampled around 460 days after intestinal transplant. CDR3 amino acids: CASSQGSSGNIYEQYF. In DNA, the CDR3 is TGTGCCAGCAGCCAAGGGTCTAGCGGGAATATTTACGAGCAGTACTTC.